The 16 T cell receptor beta chains below come from one sample, sequenced in a study of cytomegalovirus exposure and HLA in healthy donors. PCR was performed using 60 Vbeta and 13 Jbeta primers. Only in-frame clones appear in the TCRdb table, and some are missing; sequencing was by immunoSEQ multiplex PCR. The sample gives a few hundred thousand clones, approximately 79% of which show up once; 1.5% to 2% is in the top ten. The sample was PBMCs. The receptors stem from a man aged 18 to 30 in good health and CMV-seronegative.

The CDR3 coding sequence is TGTGCCAGCAGCTGGGGACAGTCCTACGAGCAGTACTTC. Its translation is CASSWGQSYEQYF. The chain uses TRBV7-2 and TRBJ2-7, with 7 positions matching TRBD1. Looked up from germline, CDR1 is SGHTA and CDR2 is FQGNSA. The CDR3 is made up of 13 amino acids. With 4 bases clipped from V and 1 base from J, the junction kept 1 base outside the gene matches.

V and J are TRBV30 and TRBJ2-1; TRBD2 aligns across 13 bases. Germline-derived CDR1 and CDR2 are GTSNPN and SVGIG (reference sequence). V was clipped by 1 base and J by 6 bases; unmatched bases: 0. This CDR3 contains 14 residues. DNA for the CDR3: TGTGCCTGGAGTGGGACTAGCGGGAGCAATGAGCAGTTCTTC. Its translation: CAWSGTSGSNEQFF. The full variable domain, rest sourced from reference TRBV30 and TRBJ2-1, is SQTIHQWPATLVQPVGSPLSLECTVEGTSNPNLYWYRQAAGRGLQLLFYSVGIGQISSEVPQNLSASRPQDRQFILSSKKLLLSDSGFYLCAWSGTSGSNEQFFGPGTRLTVL.

A single count supports this clone. This rearrangement joins TRBV27 to TRBJ2-3; D is unclear. This CDR3 contains 16 residues. Trimming shortened V by 5 bases and J by 0 bases, and 15 bases separated the two germline ends. Germline V gene lookup returns CDR1 MNHEY and CDR2 SMNVEV (reference sequence). The CDR3 region is CASSNLGIGSTDTQYF. CDR3 sequence (DNA): TGTGCCAGCAGTAACCTAGGTATTGGAAGCACAGATACGCAGTATTTT.

This clone was recorded a few times. This chain connects TRBV4-2 to TRBJ1-5; D may be TRBD1 (6 bases). Between the trimmed V and J ends, which lost 3 bases and 5 bases, there was a span of 8 bases. Germline loops: CDR1 LGHNA, CDR2 YNFKEQ. CDR3 length: 13 residues. DNA for the CDR3: TGTGCCAGCAGCCAGGGGGCCGATCAGCCCCAGCATTTT. Translating gives CASSQGADQPQHF.

V and J are TRBV6-5 and TRBJ2-7, with 11 bases matching TRBD1. The CDR3 spans 15 residues. J lost 4 bases, V lost 8 bases, and 10 bases had no gene match. Germline V gene sequence: CDR1 MNHEY, CDR2 SVGAGI. The CDR3 DNA is TGTGCCAGCGCCGGTTTAGGGACAGGGGGGTACGAGCAGTACTTC. It encodes CASAGLGTGGYEQYF.

V gene TRBV6-6 combines with J gene TRBJ2-7; D possibly corresponds to TRBD1 (6 bases). V was trimmed by 10 bases and J by 5 bases, leaving 18 bases between them. The CDR3 consists of 13 residues. Germline V gene data show CDR1 as MNHNY and CDR2 as SVGAGI (reference sequence). CDR3: CATKGVGRDEQYF. In nucleotides, the CDR3 is TGTGCCACCAAGGGGGTCGGTAGAGACGAGCAGTACTTC.

This clone has only one observation. The chain recombines TRBV11-3 with TRBJ2-7, with D hard to call. With 4 bases removed from V and 7 bases from J, the gap between germline ends came to 8 bases. The CDR3 contains 11 residues. CDR1 and CDR2 (germline): SGHNT, YENEEA. CDR3 region: CASSSQIEQYF. Written as DNA, the CDR3 is TGTGCCAGCAGCTCTCAGATAGAGCAGTACTTC.

The chain joins TRBV6-6 to TRBJ2-5; TRBD2 matches 10 bases. The end of the DNA fits TRBJ2-7 better, so the J call may be wrong. The germline V gene encodes CDR1 MNHNY and CDR2 SVGAGI (reference sequence). CDR3 length: 15 residues. CDR3 in amino acids: CASILGLAGDYEQYF. DNA for the CDR3: TGTGCCAGCATTCTAGGGCTAGCGGGGGACTACGAGCAGTACTTC.

This clone was counted between two and nine times. J is TRBJ2-2 and V is TRBV10-3, with D possibly TRBD2 on 7 matching bases. V lost 7 bases and J 4 bases, leaving 13 bases between the germline ends. This CDR3 has 14 amino acids. Germline V lookup: CDR1 ENHRY, CDR2 SYGVKD. The CDR3 DNA reads as TGTGCCATCAAAGAGGGGGGGACCACCGGGGAGCTGTTTTTT. Its translation is CAIKEGGTTGELFF.

This chain uses TRBV27 with TRBJ2-3; D is undetermined. The CDR3 consists of 15 residues. V gave up 5 bases and J gave up 1 base, with 13 bases separating them. The germline CDR1 and CDR2 sequences are MNHEY and SMNVEV (reference sequence). The CDR3 protein is CASSITVFRTDTQYF. The DNA for the CDR3 is TGTGCCAGCAGTATTACAGTCTTTCGCACAGATACGCAGTATTTT.

V and J are TRBV6-5 and TRBJ1-2; TRBD1 might be the D (6 bases). V was clipped by 6 bases and J by 5 bases, with 16 bases between them. CDR3 length equals 14 residues. The germline V gene has CDR1 MNHEY and CDR2 SVGAGI. The CDR3 nucleotides read TGTGCCAGCAGAGGAACAGGGTGGGGTTATGGCTACACCTTC. This codes for CASRGTGWGYGYTF.

V and J are TRBV5-4 and TRBJ2-6, with D possibly matching TRBD2 (5 bases). Germline values: CDR1 SGHNT, CDR2 YYREEE (reference sequence). This CDR3 is 16 amino acids long. Trimming took 0 bases from V and 0 from J, leaving 7 bases between them. The CDR3 DNA is TGTGCCAGCAGCTTGGCAGGACTCTCTGGGGCCAACGTCCTGACTTTC. Its translation is CASSLAGLSGANVLTF.

This clone came up a few times. The DNA of the CDR3 is TGTGCCAGCAGTCCCGGACTAGCGGGAGCGGAGACCCAGTACTTC. Its protein product is CASSPGLAGAETQYF. This rearrangement joins TRBV6-6 to TRBJ2-5; the match to TRBD2 covers 13 bases. Trimming cost V 5 bases and J 5 bases; bases outside gene matches: 5. The V gene's germline CDR1 is MNHNY and CDR2 SVGAGI (reference sequence). The CDR3 has 15 amino acids.

The V and J genes are TRBV28 and TRBJ2-2; the match to TRBD2 covers 7 bases. V dropped 7 bases and J dropped 5; count of bases not matched to a gene: 10. The length of the CDR3 is 15 residues. Germline V lookup: CDR1 MDHEN, CDR2 SYDVKM. CDR3 loop: CASTPGASGTGELFF. The CDR3 DNA follows: TGTGCCAGCACCCCCGGGGCTAGCGGAACCGGGGAGCTGTTTTTT.

This clone was seen a few times. This chain links TRBV6-6 with TRBJ2-3; 9 bases are shared with TRBD2. J lost 6 bases, V lost 6 bases, and 10 bases had no gene match. This CDR3 spans 15 amino acids. Germline V CDR1 and CDR2: MNHNY, SVGAGI (reference sequence). CDR3 nucleotide sequence: TGTGCCAGCAGCCGCGGGCGGGGGGGCCTTGATACGCAGTATTTT. This translates into CASSRGRGGLDTQYF.

The chain couples TRBV7-2 to TRBJ1-2; D perhaps matches TRBD1 (6 bases). CDR1 and CDR2 (germline): SGHTA, FQGNSA. There are 13 residues in the CDR3. The V gene lost 5 bases and the J gene lost 2 bases, with 9 bases spanning the gap. The CDR3 spells CASSLGQNYGYTF. Written as DNA, the CDR3 is TGTGCCAGCAGCCTCGGACAGAACTATGGCTACACCTTC.